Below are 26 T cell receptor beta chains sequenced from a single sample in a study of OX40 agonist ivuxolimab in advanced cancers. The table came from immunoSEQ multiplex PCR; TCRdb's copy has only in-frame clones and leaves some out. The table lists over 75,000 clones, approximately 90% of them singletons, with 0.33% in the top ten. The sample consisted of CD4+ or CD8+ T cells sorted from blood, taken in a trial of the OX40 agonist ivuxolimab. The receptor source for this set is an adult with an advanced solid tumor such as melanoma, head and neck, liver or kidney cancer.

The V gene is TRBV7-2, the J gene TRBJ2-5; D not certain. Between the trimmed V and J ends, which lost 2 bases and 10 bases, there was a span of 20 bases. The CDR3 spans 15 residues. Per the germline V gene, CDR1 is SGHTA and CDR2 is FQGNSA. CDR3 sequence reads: CASSLYTERRHGQYF. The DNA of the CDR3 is TGTGCCAGCAGCTTATATACCGAAAGGCGACATGGCCAGTACTTC.

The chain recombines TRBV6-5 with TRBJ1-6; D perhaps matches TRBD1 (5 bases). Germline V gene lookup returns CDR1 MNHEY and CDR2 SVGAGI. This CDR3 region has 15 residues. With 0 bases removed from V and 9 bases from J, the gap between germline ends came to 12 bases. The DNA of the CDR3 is TGTGCCAGCAGTTACTCGCAGGGTCTCGGTTCACCCCTCCACTTT. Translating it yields CASSYSQGLGSPLHF.

CDR3 amino acids: CASSLDRQGLYGYTF. CDR3 DNA: TGTGCCAGCTCACTAGACAGACAGGGACTATATGGCTACACCTTC. V usage is TRBV18 and J usage is TRBJ1-2, with 7 positions matching TRBD1. The germline V gene has CDR1 KGHSH and CDR2 LQKENI. The CDR3 has 15 amino acids. The ends lost 4 bases at V and 5 bases at J; junction bases unmatched: 10.

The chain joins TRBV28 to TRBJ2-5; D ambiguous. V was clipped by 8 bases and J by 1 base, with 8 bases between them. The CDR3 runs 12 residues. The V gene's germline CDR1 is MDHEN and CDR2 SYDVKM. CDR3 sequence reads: CASRRIQETQYF. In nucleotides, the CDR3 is TGTGCCAGCCGTCGGATCCAAGAGACCCAGTACTTC.

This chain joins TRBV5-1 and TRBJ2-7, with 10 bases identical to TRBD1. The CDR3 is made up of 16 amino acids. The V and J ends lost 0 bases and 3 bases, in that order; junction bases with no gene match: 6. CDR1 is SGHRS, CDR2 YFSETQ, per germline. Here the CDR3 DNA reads TGCGCCAGCAGCTTGGTATCCGGGACAGGGGTCTACGAGCAGTACTTC. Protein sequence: CASSLVSGTGVYEQYF.

The CDR3 DNA follows: TGTGCCAGCAGCCAGGGAGGGTACTCTGGGGCCAACGTCCTGACTTTC. Translating it yields CASSQGGYSGANVLTF. The chain joins TRBV14 to TRBJ2-6; 7 nucleotides match TRBD2. The CDR3 is 16 residues long. CDR1 is SGHDN, CDR2 FVKESK, per germline. J lost 0 bases, V lost 3 bases, and 2 bases had no gene match.

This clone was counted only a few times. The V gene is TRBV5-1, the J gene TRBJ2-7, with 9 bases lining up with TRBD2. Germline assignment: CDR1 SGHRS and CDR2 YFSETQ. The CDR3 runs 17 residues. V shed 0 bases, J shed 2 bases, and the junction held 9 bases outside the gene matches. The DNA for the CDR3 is TGCGCCAGCAGCTTGGGACAAAGCGGGAGGCCCACCTACGAGCAGTACTTC. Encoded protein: CASSLGQSGRPTYEQYF.

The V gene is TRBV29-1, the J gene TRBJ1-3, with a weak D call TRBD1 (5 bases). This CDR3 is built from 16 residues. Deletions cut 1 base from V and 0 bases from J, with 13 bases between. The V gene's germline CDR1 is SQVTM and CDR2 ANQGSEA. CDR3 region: CSVEAPTGGSGNTIYF. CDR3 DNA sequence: TGCAGCGTTGAAGCCCCCACAGGAGGCTCTGGAAACACCATATATTTT. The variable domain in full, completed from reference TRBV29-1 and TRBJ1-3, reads SAVISQKPSRDICQRGTSLTIQCQVDSQVTMMFWYRQQPGQSLTLIATANQGSEATYESGFVIDKFPISRPNLTFSTLTVSNMSPEDSSIYLCSVEAPTGGSGNTIYFGEGSWLTVV.

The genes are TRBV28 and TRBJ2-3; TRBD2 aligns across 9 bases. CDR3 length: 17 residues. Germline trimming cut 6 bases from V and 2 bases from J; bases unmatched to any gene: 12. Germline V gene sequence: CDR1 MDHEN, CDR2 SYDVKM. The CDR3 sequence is CASSRPLGGRATDTQYF. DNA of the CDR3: TGTGCCAGCAGCCGCCCCCTCGGCGGGAGGGCCACAGATACGCAGTATTTT. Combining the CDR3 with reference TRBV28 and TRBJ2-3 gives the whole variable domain DVKVTQSSRYLVKRTGEKVFLECVQDMDHENMFWYRQDPGLGLRLIYFSYDVKMKEKGDIPEGYSVSREKKERFSLILESASTNQTSMYLCASSRPLGGRATDTQYFGPGTRLTVL.

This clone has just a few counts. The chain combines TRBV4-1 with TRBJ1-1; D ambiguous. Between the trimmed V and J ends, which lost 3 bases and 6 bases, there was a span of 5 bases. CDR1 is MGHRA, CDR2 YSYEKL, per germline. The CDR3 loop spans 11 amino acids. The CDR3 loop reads CASSQGSEAFF. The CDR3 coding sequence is TGCGCCAGCAGCCAGGGTTCTGAAGCTTTCTTT.

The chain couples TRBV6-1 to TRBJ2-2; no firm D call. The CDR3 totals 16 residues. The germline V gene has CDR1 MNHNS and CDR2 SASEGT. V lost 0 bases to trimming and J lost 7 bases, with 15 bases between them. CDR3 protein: CASSEAKLVRIGELFF. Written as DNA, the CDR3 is TGTGCCAGCAGTGAAGCGAAACTGGTACGGATCGGGGAGCTGTTTTTT.

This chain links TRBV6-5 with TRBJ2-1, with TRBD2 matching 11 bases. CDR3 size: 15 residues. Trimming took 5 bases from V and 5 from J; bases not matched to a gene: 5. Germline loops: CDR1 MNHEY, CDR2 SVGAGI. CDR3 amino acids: CASSRGTSGNNEQFF. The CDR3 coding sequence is TGTGCCAGCAGTCGAGGGACTAGCGGAAACAATGAGCAGTTCTTC.

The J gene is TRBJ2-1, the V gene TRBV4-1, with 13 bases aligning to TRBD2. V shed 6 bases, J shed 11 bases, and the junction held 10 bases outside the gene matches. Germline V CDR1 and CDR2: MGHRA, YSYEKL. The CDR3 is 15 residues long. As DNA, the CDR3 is TGCGCCAGCAGTCTAACCGGGACTAGCGGGACAAAGCAGTTCTTC. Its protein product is CASSLTGTSGTKQFF.

CDR3 nucleotides: TGTGCCGGCACCGGGACAGGGGGCGCAGATACGCAGTATTTT. Protein product: CAGTGTGGADTQYF. The genes are TRBV6-1 and TRBJ2-3, with 12 bases identical to TRBD1. V trimming: 11 bases; J trimming: 4 bases; junction bases outside the gene matches: 7. Per the germline V gene, CDR1 is MNHNS and CDR2 is SASEGT. The CDR3 runs 14 residues.

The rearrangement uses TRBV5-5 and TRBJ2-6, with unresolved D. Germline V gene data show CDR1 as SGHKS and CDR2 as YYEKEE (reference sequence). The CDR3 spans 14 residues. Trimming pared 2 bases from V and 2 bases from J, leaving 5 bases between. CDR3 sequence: CASSFGAGANVLTF. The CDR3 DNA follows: TGTGCCAGCAGCTTTGGGGCTGGGGCCAACGTCCTGACTTTC.

DNA for the CDR3: TGTGCCAGCAAGCTACTCACCGACGGAGCTTTCTTT. Protein sequence: CASKLLTDGAFF. This rearrangement joins TRBV28 to TRBJ1-1; D remains unclear. There are 12 residues in the CDR3. The germline V gene has CDR1 MDHEN and CDR2 SYDVKM. Trimming took off 7 bases at V and 10 bases at J, with 16 bases between the two ends.

The DNA for the CDR3 is TGTGCCAGCAGTTTCCCAGGGACAGGGGTACAGTACTTC. Its translation is CASSFPGTGVQYF. This rearrangement joins TRBV28 to TRBJ2-4; 10 bases match TRBD1. Unmatched junction bases numbered 6, after V lost 3 bases and J lost 13 bases. Germline CDR1 is MDHEN and CDR2 is SYDVKM. CDR3 length: 13 amino acids.

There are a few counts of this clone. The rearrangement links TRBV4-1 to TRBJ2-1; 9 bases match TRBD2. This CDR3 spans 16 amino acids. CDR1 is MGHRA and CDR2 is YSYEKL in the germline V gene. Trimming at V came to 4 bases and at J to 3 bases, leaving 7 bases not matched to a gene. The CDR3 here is CASSPPLAGFYNEQFF. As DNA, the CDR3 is TGCGCCAGCAGCCCACCCCTAGCGGGATTCTACAATGAGCAGTTCTTC.

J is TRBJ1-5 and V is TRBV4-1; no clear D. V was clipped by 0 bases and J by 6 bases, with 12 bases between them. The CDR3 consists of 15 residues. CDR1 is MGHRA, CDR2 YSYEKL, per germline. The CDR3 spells CASSQDGPRGQPQHF. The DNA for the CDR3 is TGCGCCAGCAGCCAAGATGGCCCTCGAGGTCAGCCCCAGCATTTT.

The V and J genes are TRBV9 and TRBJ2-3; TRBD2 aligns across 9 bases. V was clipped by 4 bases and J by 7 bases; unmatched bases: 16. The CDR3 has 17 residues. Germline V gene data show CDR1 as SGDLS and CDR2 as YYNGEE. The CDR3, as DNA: TGTGCCAGCAGCTCGAAAGGGTTGGCGGGAGGGCCAAATACGCAGTATTTT. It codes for CASSSKGLAGGPNTQYF.

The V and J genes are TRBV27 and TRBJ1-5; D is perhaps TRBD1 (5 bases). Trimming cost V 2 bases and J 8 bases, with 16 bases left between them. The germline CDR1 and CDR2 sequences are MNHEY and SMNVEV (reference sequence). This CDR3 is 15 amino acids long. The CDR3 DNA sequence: TGTGCCAGCAGTTTAAGGGTAGGGGTTTTGGAGCCCCAGCATTTT. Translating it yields CASSLRVGVLEPQHF.

CDR3: CASKGLSYEQYF. CDR3 sequence (DNA): TGTGCCAGCAAGGGGTTGAGCTACGAGCAGTACTTC. V and J are TRBV28 and TRBJ2-7; TRBD1 is a possible D gene (5 bases). The V and J ends lost 7 bases and 3 bases respectively, with 10 bases between them. CDR1 and CDR2 (germline): MDHEN, SYDVKM. CDR3 length: 12 amino acids.

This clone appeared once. The CDR3 protein is CASSFLSNTGELFF. CDR3 coding DNA: TGTGCCAGCAGCTTTTTATCGAACACCGGGGAGCTGTTTTTT. V usage is TRBV11-2 and J usage is TRBJ2-2; D unclear. The CDR3 totals 14 residues. Trimming pared 3 bases from V and 0 bases from J, leaving 5 bases between. Germline CDR1 reads SGHAT; CDR2 reads FQNNGV.

The CDR3 here is CASSLVGTGGETQYF. CDR3 DNA sequence: TGTGCCAGCAGCTTAGTCGGGACAGGGGGAGAGACCCAGTACTTC. V and J are TRBV7-9 and TRBJ2-5, with 11 bases identical to TRBD1. The germline CDR1 and CDR2 sequences are SEHNR and FQNEAQ (reference sequence). V shed 1 base and J 4 bases; nucleotides not matched to a gene: 2. This CDR3 region has 15 residues. Drawing the rest from reference TRBV7-9 and TRBJ2-5, the complete variable domain is DTGVSQNPRHKITKRGQNVTFRCDPISEHNRLYWYRQTLGQGPEFLTYFQNEAQLEKSRLLSDRFSAERPKGSFSTLEIQRTEQGDSAMYLCASSLVGTGGETQYFGPGTRLLVL.

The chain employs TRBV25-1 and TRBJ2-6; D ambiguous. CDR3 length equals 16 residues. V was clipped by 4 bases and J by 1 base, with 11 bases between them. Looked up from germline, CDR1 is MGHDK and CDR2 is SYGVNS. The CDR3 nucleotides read TGTGCCAGCAGTGCGCTATTGGGGTCTGGGGCCAACGTCCTGACTTTC. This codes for CASSALLGSGANVLTF.

The DNA for the CDR3 is TGCGCCAGCAGCGGAAGGGTGGGGGCTTCCTACGAGCAGTACTTC. It yields the protein CASSGRVGASYEQYF. The V call is TRBV5-1, the J call TRBJ2-7; perhaps TRBD1 as D (6 bases). Germline CDR1 is SGHRS and CDR2 is YFSETQ. The CDR3 covers 15 residues. Trimming removed 4 bases at V and 1 base at J, with 15 bases between. Full variable domain (remainder filled in from reference TRBV5-1 and TRBJ2-7): KAGVTQTPRYLIKTRGQQVTLSCSPISGHRSVSWYQQTPGQGLQFLFEYFSETQRNKGNFPGRFSGRQFSNSRSEMNVSTLELGDSALYLCASSGRVGASYEQYFGPGTRLTVT.